These 26 T cell receptor beta chains came from one sample sequenced in a study of human T cells and chemical hapten exposure. TCRdb fed the RACE reads into MiXCR, producing one record per CDR3 protein. The sample has 62,000 or so distinct CDR3 sequences, roughly 11% seen once; the top ten hold about 2%. Time point here: patch test 3, about 24 weeks after DPC sensitization. Treatment described: therapeutic diphenylcyclopropenone sensitization with weekly scalp DPC. This material consisted of whole blood, taken in connection with sensitization to the hapten diphenylcyclopropenone (DPC). Receptors were obtained from a woman between 25 and 40 years old with alopecia areata. Some clones in this sample may be carry-over from other donors' samples.

The CDR3 nucleotides are TGTGCCAGCAGTACCCCTCGTTCTGGGGCCAACGTCCTGACTTTC. Translated, it gives CASSTPRSGANVLTF. V and J are TRBV6-5 and TRBJ2-6; D is unclear. Trimming left V 5 bases short and J 1 base short, with 9 bases between. The CDR3 loop spans 15 amino acids. Germline loops: CDR1 MNHEY, CDR2 SVGAGI.

J is TRBJ2-3 and V is TRBV4-2, with D possibly TRBD2 on 5 matching bases. Trimming left V 0 bases short and J 1 base short, with 8 bases between. Germline values: CDR1 LGHNA, CDR2 YNFKEQ. This CDR3 has 15 amino acids. CDR3 sequence (DNA): TGTGCCAGCAGCCAAGATGTACTAGGCACAGATACGCAGTATTTT. This gives the protein CASSQDVLGTDTQYF.

In its sample, this clonotype was seen many times. The V call is TRBV29-1, the J call TRBJ2-1; maybe TRBD1 (6 bases). The germline V and J ends were trimmed by 6 bases and 2 bases, with 14 bases remaining between them. The CDR3 sequence is 14 residues long. Germline CDR1 reads SQVTM; CDR2 reads ANQGSEA. CDR3 in amino acids: CSVHRDMAYNEQFF. As DNA, the CDR3 is TGCAGCGTCCACAGGGATATGGCCTACAATGAGCAGTTCTTC.

The chain links TRBV27 to TRBJ2-3; D is perhaps TRBD2 (6 bases). The length of the CDR3 is 15 residues. Trimming took off 5 bases at V and 2 bases at J, with 14 bases between the two ends. CDR1 is MNHEY, CDR2 SMNVEV, per germline (reference sequence). DNA of the CDR3: TGTGCCAGCAGTCGCAGGCGGGGAGCCACAGATACGCAGTATTTT. Protein product: CASSRRRGATDTQYF.

By sample share, this clonotype is medium-sized. V gene TRBV7-2 combines with J gene TRBJ2-3, with D maybe TRBD2 (6 bases). The germline gives CDR1 SGHTA, CDR2 FQGNSA. The CDR3 has 15 amino acids. V lost 2 bases to trimming and J lost 6 bases, with 15 bases between them. CDR3 bases: TGTGCCAGCAGCTTACTACCCGGGGGATACGATACGCAGTATTTT. Translation: CASSLLPGGYDTQYF.

This clonotype was counted a few times. The chain couples TRBV5-1 to TRBJ2-3; tentative D call: TRBD1 (6 bases). V was pared by 0 bases and J by 0 bases, with 8 bases between. The germline V gene has CDR1 SGHRS and CDR2 YFSETQ. This CDR3 region has 15 residues. The CDR3 loop is CASSLGTVSTDTQYF. The CDR3 bases are TGCGCCAGCAGCTTGGGGACAGTTAGCACAGATACGCAGTATTTT.

This clonotype was picked up a small number of times. V usage is TRBV7-9 and J usage is TRBJ1-1; no definite D call. V lost 3 bases to trimming and J lost 0 bases, with 2 bases between them. Germline CDR1 SEHNR, CDR2 FQNEAQ (reference sequence). The CDR3 contains 12 residues. The CDR3 sequence: CASSFMNTEAFF. For the CDR3, the DNA is TGTGCCAGCAGCTTCATGAACACTGAAGCTTTCTTT.

The V and J genes are TRBV29-1 and TRBJ2-1, with 8 nucleotides matching TRBD1. Per germline, CDR1 SQVTM and CDR2 ANQGSEA. This CDR3 has 13 residues. Unmatched junction bases numbered 8, after V lost 4 bases and J lost 9 bases. The CDR3 region is CSVVKSGGGEQFF. CDR3 sequence (DNA): TGCAGCGTTGTAAAATCAGGGGGCGGTGAGCAGTTCTTC.

V gene TRBV4-1 combines with J gene TRBJ2-1, with 15 bases lining up with TRBD2. The CDR3 consists of 21 residues. The V segment lost 2 bases and the J segment 4 bases; nucleotides outside the gene matches: 15. The germline V gene has CDR1 MGHRA and CDR2 YSYEKL. CDR3 bases: TGCGCCAGCAGCCAACAGCTAGAGGGACTAGCGGGAGGCAGGAGTTACAATGAGCAGTTCTTC. Residues: CASSQQLEGLAGGRSYNEQFF.

This clonotype occurred a few times. This chain joins TRBV7-6 and TRBJ2-1, with 13 bases fitting TRBD2. The V and J ends lost 2 bases and 8 bases, in that order; junction bases with no gene match: 3. Germline V gene data show CDR1 as SGHVS and CDR2 as FNYEAQ. The CDR3 length is 15 residues. Here the CDR3 reads CASSLRTSGSDEQFF. CDR3 DNA sequence: TGTGCCAGCAGCTTACGGACTAGCGGGAGTGATGAGCAGTTCTTC.

This clonotype has ten or more counts. The chain carries TRBV3-2 and TRBJ1-3. TRBV3-2 is termed a pseudogene. The CDR3 totals 14 residues. The CDR3 bases are TGTGCCAGCGCGGGAGGAGGCTTTGGAAACACCATATATTTT. Residues: CASAGGGFGNTIYF.

In this sample, this clonotype turned up a few times. CDR3 loop: CSTQHLGQGEETQYF. The CDR3 coding sequence is TGCAGCACCCAACATCTTGGACAGGGTGAGGAGACCCAGTACTTC. J is TRBJ2-5 and V is TRBV29-1; TRBD1 matches 8 bases. The trim removed 8 bases at V and 5 bases at J, leaving 16 bases unmatched. CDR3 length: 15 amino acids. The germline V gene has CDR1 SQVTM and CDR2 ANQGSEA.

This clonotype showed up just a few times. The CDR3 loop is CASSEGQVSQYF. The CDR3 DNA is TGTGCCAGCAGTGAGGGACAGGTGTCCCAGTACTTC. J is TRBJ2-5 and V is TRBV6-1, with TRBD1 identical over 8 bases. Germline V lookup: CDR1 MNHNS, CDR2 SASEGT. Trimming at V came to 3 bases and at J to 9 bases, leaving 3 bases not matched to a gene. The CDR3 spans 12 residues.

In this sample, this clonotype turned up once. The chain's CDR3 is CASSGESSYEQYF. The CDR3 coding sequence is TGTGCCAGCTCAGGGGAGAGCTCCTACGAGCAGTACTTC. The rearrangement links TRBV28 to TRBJ2-7; the D gene is possibly TRBD1 (6 bases). V lost 8 bases, J lost 0 bases, and 11 bases lay in between. Germline values: CDR1 MDHEN, CDR2 SYDVKM. The CDR3 is 13 amino acids.

This clonotype has only a few counts. The gene calls are TRBV11-3 and TRBJ2-2; D unclear. The CDR3 spans 20 residues. CDR1 SGHNT and CDR2 YENEEA come from the germline V gene. The V end was cut by 1 base, the J end by 4 bases, with 25 bases between. CDR3 residues: CASSLGYGRSHPGSTGELFF. CDR3 DNA sequence: TGTGCCAGCAGCTTAGGATATGGACGTAGCCACCCCGGGTCCACCGGGGAGCTGTTTTTT.

The genes are TRBV29-1 and TRBJ2-7; no reliable D call. This CDR3 contains 10 residues. From germline, CDR1 is SQVTM and CDR2 ANQGSEA. V was trimmed by 4 bases and J by 5 bases, leaving 6 bases between them. CDR3 protein: CSVAEDEQYF. The CDR3 DNA reads as TGCAGCGTTGCAGAGGACGAGCAGTACTTC.

This clonotype was seen only a few times. The V and J genes are TRBV6-2 or TRBV6-3 and TRBJ2-7; D is uncertain. The germline V gene has CDR1 MNHEY and CDR2 SVGEGT. This CDR3 region has 11 residues. V was clipped by 6 bases and J by 6 bases, with 9 bases between them. The DNA of the CDR3 is TGTGCCAGCAGCCCTAGGTTCGAGCAGTACTTC. Translation: CASSPRFEQYF.

This clonotype turned up a few times. The V gene is TRBV18, the J gene TRBJ2-6, with TRBD2 matching 8 bases. V shed 3 bases and J 2 bases; nucleotides not matched to a gene: 3. CDR3 length equals 16 residues. Germline V CDR1 and CDR2: KGHSH, LQKENI. This CDR3 reads CASSPRAGAGANVLTF. The CDR3 DNA reads as TGTGCCAGCTCACCCCGAGCGGGAGCTGGGGCCAACGTCCTGACTTTC.

This clonotype turned up a few times. The chain is built from TRBV4-3 and TRBJ2-2; 12 bases line up with TRBD1. Germline CDR1 LGHNA, CDR2 YSLEER. CDR3 length equals 16 residues. V was clipped by 4 bases and J by 7 bases; unmatched bases: 7. This chain's CDR3 is CASSLLGQGAGGELFF. The CDR3 DNA reads as TGCGCCAGCAGCCTCCTGGGACAGGGGGCCGGCGGGGAGCTGTTTTTT.

The V call is TRBV28, the J call TRBJ1-6; D might be TRBD1 (5 bases). V was trimmed by 11 bases and J by 0 bases, leaving 11 bases between them. Looked up from germline, CDR1 is MDHEN and CDR2 is SYDVKM. CDR3 length: 14 amino acids. The CDR3 nucleotides are TGTGCCGCTGGGGGATACTCCTATAATTCACCCCTCCACTTT. Its protein product is CAAGGYSYNSPLHF.

This clonotype came up a few times. V gene TRBV7-2 combines with J gene TRBJ1-6; D remains ambiguous. CDR1 is SGHTA, CDR2 FQGNSA, per germline. The CDR3 sequence is 14 residues long. V lost 4 bases to trimming and J lost 7 bases, with 11 bases between them. The CDR3 DNA reads as TGTGCCAGCAGCTCCGGGGTAATCAATTCACCCCTCCACTTT. It yields the protein CASSSGVINSPLHF.

This clonotype was counted between two and nine times. The rearrangement joins TRBV10-3 to TRBJ1-1; perhaps TRBD1 as D (6 bases). V gave up 0 bases and J gave up 5 bases, with 10 bases separating them. From germline, CDR1 is ENHRY and CDR2 SYGVKD. CDR3 size: 14 residues. The CDR3 DNA reads TGTGCCATCAGTGAGTCGACAGGAAGGACTGAAGCTTTCTTT. It yields the protein CAISESTGRTEAFF.

V gene TRBV3-1 combines with J gene TRBJ1-2; D is unresolved. Germline-derived CDR1 and CDR2 are LGHDT and YNNKEL (reference sequence). Trimming shortened V by 0 bases and J by 2 bases, and 7 bases separated the two germline ends. The CDR3 is 14 residues long. CDR3 loop: CASSQDWQNYGYTF. The CDR3, as DNA: TGTGCCAGCAGCCAAGATTGGCAGAACTATGGCTACACCTTC. Supplemented by reference TRBV3-1 and TRBJ1-2, the full variable domain reads DTAVSQTPKYLVTQMGNDKSIKCEQNLGHDTMYWYKQDSKKFLKIMFSYNNKELIINETVPNRFSPKSPDKAHLNLHINSLELGDSAVYFCASSQDWQNYGYTFGSGTRLTVV.

This chain uses TRBV30 with TRBJ2-2; D gene uncertain. The germline gives CDR1 GTSNPN, CDR2 SVGIG (reference sequence). V gave up 2 bases and J gave up 9 bases, with 13 bases separating them. CDR3 length equals 13 residues. The CDR3, as DNA: TGTGCCTGGAGTTCTGGTCTCAACCGGGAGCTGTTTTTT. The encoded protein is CAWSSGLNRELFF.

V usage is TRBV20-1 and J usage is TRBJ2-3, with 7 bases lining up with TRBD2. This CDR3 is built from 17 residues. The germline CDR1 and CDR2 sequences are DFQATT and SNEGSKA (reference sequence). Losses at the gene ends were 0 bases for V and 6 bases for J; bases not matched to a gene: 15. The CDR3 is CSARDEPGPTSPDTQYF. In nucleotides, the CDR3 is TGCAGTGCTAGAGATGAGCCGGGGCCGACTAGCCCCGATACGCAGTATTTT.

This clonotype was seen a handful of times. This chain connects TRBV20-1 to TRBJ1-6, with D maybe TRBD1 (5 bases). V lost 0 bases and J lost 10, with 19 bases in between. The CDR3 totals 16 residues. The germline gives CDR1 DFQATT, CDR2 SNEGSKA (reference sequence). For the CDR3, the DNA is TGCAGTGCTAGAGATTCCCAGGGCCGTAGCTCATCACCCCTCCACTTT. Translated, it gives CSARDSQGRSSSPLHF.